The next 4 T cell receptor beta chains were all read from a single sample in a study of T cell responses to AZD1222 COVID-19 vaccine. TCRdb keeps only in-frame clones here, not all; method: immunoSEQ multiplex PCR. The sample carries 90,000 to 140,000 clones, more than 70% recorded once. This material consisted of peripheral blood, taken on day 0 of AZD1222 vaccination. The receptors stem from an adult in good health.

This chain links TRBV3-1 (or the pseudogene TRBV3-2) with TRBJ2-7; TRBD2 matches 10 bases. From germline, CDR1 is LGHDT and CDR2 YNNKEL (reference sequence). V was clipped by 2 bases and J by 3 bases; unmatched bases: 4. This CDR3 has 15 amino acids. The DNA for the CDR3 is TGTGCCAGCAGCCAACGGGCTAGCGGGAGCTACGAGCAGTACTTC. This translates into CASSQRASGSYEQYF.

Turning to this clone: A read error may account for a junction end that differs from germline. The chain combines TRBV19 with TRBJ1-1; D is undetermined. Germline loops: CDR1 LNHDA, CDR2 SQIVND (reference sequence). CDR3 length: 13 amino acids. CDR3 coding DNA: TGTGCCAGTAGTATCATGGAAGCCCCTGAGGCTTTCTTT. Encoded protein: CASSIMEAPEAFF.

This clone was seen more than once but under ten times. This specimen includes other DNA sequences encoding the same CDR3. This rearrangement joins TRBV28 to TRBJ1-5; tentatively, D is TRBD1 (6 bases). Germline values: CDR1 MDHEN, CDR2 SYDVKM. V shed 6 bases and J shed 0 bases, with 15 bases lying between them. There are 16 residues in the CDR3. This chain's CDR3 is CASSPGGRDSNQPQHF. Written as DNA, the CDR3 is TGTGCCAGCAGCCCCGGGGGGCGAGATAGCAATCAGCCCCAGCATTTT.

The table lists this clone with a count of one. DNA of the CDR3: TGTGCCAGCAGTTCCTCCCCCCTCCTAGCGGGAGTATTAGGTGAGCAGTTCTTC. Its translation: CASSSSPLLAGVLGEQFF. This rearrangement joins TRBV28 to TRBJ2-1, with 10 positions matching TRBD2. The CDR3 is made up of 18 amino acids. Per the germline V gene, CDR1 is MDHEN and CDR2 is SYDVKM. V trimming: 4 bases; J trimming: 9 bases; junction bases outside the gene matches: 18.